This entry lists 27 T cell receptor beta chains sequenced from one sample in a study of shared clonotypes between healthy human individuals. The naive CD8 fraction comprised CD45RO-negative cells positively selected for CCR7 and excluded terminally differentiated effector memory CD45RA+ cells. Assay used: immunoSEQ multiplex PCR; TCRdb lists only in-frame clones, some missing. Of millions of clones detected, about 93% appear once; the ten largest clones hold roughly 1.8%. The sample taken for sequencing was naive CD8+ T cells from PBMCs. These receptors were obtained from a man aged 18 to 30 in good health. Some clones in this sample may be carry-over from other donors' samples.

The rearrangement joins TRBV11-2 to TRBJ2-3; weak D call: TRBD2 (6 bases). Germline V gene lookup returns CDR1 SGHAT and CDR2 FQNNGV. V lost 1 base and J lost 5, with 13 bases in between. The CDR3 sequence is 15 residues long. CDR3 loop: CASSLVTISGDTQYF. CDR3 DNA: TGTGCCAGCAGCTTAGTTACGATTAGCGGAGATACGCAGTATTTT. Full variable domain (rest looked up from reference TRBV11-2 and TRBJ2-3): EAGVAQSPRYKIIEKRQSVAFWCNPISGHATLYWYQQILGQGPKLLIQFQNNGVVDDSQLPKDRFSAERLKGVDSTLKIQPAKLEDSAVYLCASSLVTISGDTQYFGPGTRLTVL.

Details on this clone: This CDR3 is also generated by other DNA sequences in the sample. The rearrangement joins TRBV4-1 to TRBJ1-5; no reliable D call. Germline CDR1 reads MGHRA; CDR2 reads YSYEKL. V was shortened by 1 base and J by 5 bases, with 6 bases between the two germline ends. The length of the CDR3 is 13 residues. The CDR3 region has the DNA TGCGCCAGCAGCCAAGGGAGGGATCAGCCCCAGCATTTT. Translation: CASSQGRDQPQHF.

V gene TRBV6-6 combines with J gene TRBJ2-1; D perhaps matches TRBD1 (6 bases). The CDR3 has 15 amino acids. V gave up 5 bases and J gave up 3 bases, with 14 bases separating them. CDR1 MNHNY and CDR2 SVGAGI come from the germline V gene (reference sequence). This CDR3 is CASSDRQGYYNEQFF. CDR3 bases: TGTGCCAGCAGTGATCGCCAGGGGTACTACAATGAGCAGTTCTTC.

J is TRBJ2-1 and V is TRBV5-4; the match to TRBD2 covers 8 bases. The length of the CDR3 is 16 residues. With 3 bases clipped from V and 6 bases from J, the junction kept 11 bases outside the gene matches. Germline V gene sequence: CDR1 SGHNT, CDR2 YYREEE (reference sequence). In DNA, the CDR3 is TGTGCCAGCAGCTCCCCCGGGACTAGAGTCGGCAATGAGCAGTTCTTC. It yields the protein CASSSPGTRVGNEQFF.

The chain links TRBV28 to TRBJ2-1, with 7 bases identical to TRBD1. The length of the CDR3 is 15 residues. The V segment lost 6 bases and the J segment 5 bases; nucleotides outside the gene matches: 10. Germline CDR1 and CDR2: MDHEN and SYDVKM. This chain's CDR3 is CASRGDRDSDNEQFF. As DNA, the CDR3 is TGTGCCAGCAGGGGGGACCGGGACAGCGACAATGAGCAGTTCTTC.

This chain connects TRBV7-3 to TRBJ1-1; the D is unclear. CDR3 length: 14 amino acids. Germline V gene data show CDR1 as SGHTA and CDR2 as FQGTGA. Trimming took 5 bases from V and 6 from J, leaving 16 bases between them. This CDR3 is CASSLHGPPAEAFF. The CDR3 coding sequence is TGTGCCAGCAGCCTACACGGACCGCCGGCTGAAGCTTTCTTT.

This clone has a single count. The chain joins TRBV9 to TRBJ2-7; tentatively, D is TRBD2 (6 bases). Trimming cost V 0 bases and J 6 bases, with 10 bases left between them. The germline CDR1 and CDR2 sequences are SGDLS and YYNGEE. This CDR3 is 13 amino acids long. This CDR3 reads CASSVVEGTEQYF. Here the CDR3 DNA reads TGTGCCAGCAGCGTAGTGGAGGGAACCGAGCAGTACTTC.

This chain joins TRBV7-6 and TRBJ2-5; D is unresolved. CDR1 SGHVS and CDR2 FNYEAQ come from the germline V gene. CDR3 length: 14 amino acids. Trimming shortened V by 1 base and J by 5 bases, and 11 bases separated the two germline ends. The CDR3 DNA follows: TGTGCCAGCAGCTTAGGATCTGTTAGGGAGACCCAGTACTTC. Translated: CASSLGSVRETQYF.

This chain links TRBV19 with TRBJ1-4, with D unresolved. V lost 3 bases and J lost 4, with 9 bases in between. This CDR3 has 14 residues. Germline CDR1 reads LNHDA; CDR2 reads SQIVND (reference sequence). CDR3 coding DNA: TGTGCCAGTAGTATGCGGGGTATTAATGAAAAACTGTTTTTT. This sequence encodes CASSMRGINEKLFF.

This clone was detected only once. The chain uses TRBV28 and TRBJ2-5; a weak D match, TRBD2 (5 bases). Germline V lookup: CDR1 MDHEN, CDR2 SYDVKM. The CDR3 has 18 residues. The ends were cut back, 1 base at V and 0 bases at J, with 18 bases in the middle. Here the CDR3 reads CASSLLGGWTEYQETQYF. For the CDR3, the DNA is TGTGCCAGCAGTTTATTGGGCGGGTGGACGGAGTACCAAGAGACCCAGTACTTC.

Note on this clone: The identical CDR3 is also encoded by other nucleotide sequences in the sample. CDR3 coding DNA: TGTGCCAGCAGCCTAGGTTCAGATACGCAGTATTTT. As protein: CASSLGSDTQYF. The V call is TRBV5-6, the J call TRBJ2-3; D gene ambiguous. The germline CDR1 and CDR2 sequences are SGHDT and YYEEEE. This CDR3 has 12 amino acids. V dropped 4 bases and J dropped 4 bases, with 7 bases sitting between them.

This sequence joins TRBV2 and TRBJ1-2, with D possibly TRBD1 on 6 matching bases. V dropped 3 bases and J dropped 2 bases, with 10 bases sitting between them. Germline loops: CDR1 SNHLY, CDR2 FYNNEI. The CDR3 is 14 residues long. CDR3 sequence reads: CASSDGGLNYGYTF. CDR3 nucleotides: TGTGCCAGCAGTGATGGGGGGCTCAACTATGGCTACACCTTC.

V and J are TRBV9 and TRBJ2-2; D may match TRBD1 or TRBD2 (6 bases each). V was pared by 4 bases and J by 6 bases, with 16 bases between. The CDR3 extends over 15 amino acids. The germline CDR1 and CDR2 sequences are SGDLS and YYNGEE. DNA of the CDR3: TGTGCCAGCAGCCCACCTGGGGGGCCGGCCGGGGAGCTGTTTTTT. Translation: CASSPPGGPAGELFF.

The chain uses TRBV6-6 and TRBJ1-1; no clear D. Trimming cost V 8 bases and J 11 bases, with 15 bases left between them. The CDR3 sequence is 11 residues long. Germline loops: CDR1 MNHNY, CDR2 SVGAGI (reference sequence). The CDR3 region has the DNA TGTGCCAGCCTTCTCTCAGGCTTGGCTTTCTTT. It translates to CASLLSGLAFF.

The V call is TRBV19, the J call TRBJ2-1; D gene uncertain. V was cut by 3 bases and J by 3 bases, with 6 bases left in between. The V gene's germline CDR1 is LNHDA and CDR2 SQIVND (reference sequence). The CDR3 sequence is 13 residues long. CDR3 sequence reads: CASSITIYNEQFF. In nucleotides, the CDR3 is TGTGCCAGTAGTATTACTATCTACAATGAGCAGTTCTTC.

This clone was seen a handful of times. V and J are TRBV16 and TRBJ2-2; D not certain. V dropped 1 base and J dropped 4 bases, with 10 bases sitting between them. Germline V gene data show CDR1 as KGHSY and CDR2 as FQNENV. CDR3 length: 15 residues. DNA of the CDR3: TGTGCCAGCAGCCAATTCGGGCCAGCCACCGGGGAGCTGTTTTTT. This encodes CASSQFGPATGELFF.

The chain has TRBV19 and TRBJ1-4; D is unclear. The CDR3 extends over 16 amino acids. Germline CDR1 reads LNHDA; CDR2 reads SQIVND (reference sequence). V gave up 6 bases and J gave up 4 bases, with 18 bases separating them. The CDR3 DNA reads TGTGCCAGTAGCAGCCCCGGATGGGCCGTTAATGAAAAACTGTTTTTT. Translating it yields CASSSPGWAVNEKLFF.

CDR3 loop: CASTLGGTLFYNEQFF. CDR3 DNA: TGTGCCAGCACCCTAGGAGGGACTTTATTCTACAATGAGCAGTTCTTC. The chain is built from TRBV28 and TRBJ2-1, with a weak D call TRBD2 (6 bases). CDR1 and CDR2 from the germline V gene are MDHEN and SYDVKM. V lost 7 bases to trimming and J lost 3 bases, with 19 bases between them. This CDR3 has 16 amino acids.

This chain joins TRBV29-1 and TRBJ1-3; D not certain. The CDR3 is 15 amino acids. V lost 2 bases to trimming and J lost 0 bases, with 11 bases between them. Germline loops: CDR1 SQVTM, CDR2 ANQGSEA. This CDR3 reads CSVETTAFSGNTIYF. As DNA, the CDR3 is TGCAGCGTTGAAACGACCGCGTTCTCTGGAAACACCATATATTTT.

This chain links TRBV30 with TRBJ2-3; TRBD2 agrees at 9 bases. The CDR3 is made up of 15 amino acids. V lost 8 bases and J lost 2; bases outside the gene matches: 11. CDR1 and CDR2 (germline): GTSNPN, SVGIG (reference sequence). CDR3 sequence (DNA): TGTGCCGGATTTTGGACTAGCGAATACACAGATACGCAGTATTTT. Protein product: CAGFWTSEYTDTQYF.

V gene TRBV21-1 combines with J gene TRBJ1-3; the table calls TRBD1, which could not be checked here. TRBV21-1 is designated a pseudogene. CDR3 length equals 15 residues. The CDR3 region is CASSARRGPGNTIYF. For the CDR3, the DNA is TGTGCCAGCAGCGCCCGCAGGGGACCTGGAAACACCATATATTTT.

This chain connects TRBV6-1 to TRBJ2-1; D gene ambiguous. In germline, CDR1 is MNHNS, CDR2 SASEGT. Trimming took off 2 bases at V and 14 bases at J, with 10 bases between the two ends. This CDR3 comprises 11 residues. The CDR3 sequence: CASSELPSEFF. The CDR3, as DNA: TGTGCCAGCAGTGAACTCCCTTCGGAGTTCTTC.

The rearrangement links TRBV29-1 to TRBJ2-7; 8 bases map to TRBD1. This CDR3 is built from 13 residues. CDR1 is SQVTM, CDR2 ANQGSEA, per germline. The trim removed 6 bases at V and 7 bases at J, leaving 11 bases unmatched. The CDR3 nucleotides read TGCAGCGTCCCGGGACAGGAGGAAACGGAGCAGTACTTC. It translates to CSVPGQEETEQYF.

The chain combines TRBV28 with TRBJ2-2; D is perhaps TRBD1 or TRBD2 (5 bases each). With 7 bases removed from V and 4 bases from J, the gap between germline ends came to 10 bases. This CDR3 spans 13 amino acids. The germline gives CDR1 MDHEN, CDR2 SYDVKM. The CDR3 loop is CASKGSVTGELFF. As DNA, the CDR3 is TGTGCCAGCAAGGGGAGCGTCACCGGGGAGCTGTTTTTT.

This clone was counted once. The same CDR3 also results from other DNA sequences found in this sample. This rearrangement joins TRBV5-1 to TRBJ2-7; perhaps TRBD2 as D (5 bases). Germline CDR1 reads SGHRS; CDR2 reads YFSETQ. This CDR3 has 13 amino acids. V lost 5 bases, J lost 3 bases, and 12 bases lay in between. CDR3 loop: CASSFGDYYEQYF. DNA of the CDR3: TGCGCCAGCAGTTTCGGAGACTACTACGAGCAGTACTTC.

V usage is TRBV6-1 and J usage is TRBJ2-5; tentatively, D is TRBD2 (6 bases). Germline assignment: CDR1 MNHNS and CDR2 SASEGT. V dropped 8 bases and J dropped 5 bases, with 15 bases sitting between them. This CDR3 region has 13 residues. CDR3 sequence: CASAGGLRETQYF. The CDR3 DNA reads TGTGCCAGCGCAGGAGGGCTGCGGGAGACCCAGTACTTC.

V gene TRBV7-9 combines with J gene TRBJ2-7; TRBD2 is a possible D gene (5 bases). Germline V lookup: CDR1 SEHNR, CDR2 FQNEAQ (reference sequence). V was cut by 1 base and J by 0 bases, with 19 bases left in between. CDR3 length: 18 residues. DNA for the CDR3: TGTGCCAGCAGCTTAGGGCCCCCGGCTAGCTGGAGCTCCTACGAGCAGTACTTC. It encodes CASSLGPPASWSSYEQYF.